These 17 T cell receptor beta chains were all obtained from the same sample, sequenced in a study of cytomegalovirus exposure and HLA in healthy donors. The PCR was carried out with 60 Vbeta primers and 13 Jbeta primers. Sequenced by immunoSEQ multiplex PCR; TCRdb stores in-frame clones only, minus some. The table records more than 110,000 clones, over 75% of them present only once. The material sequenced was PBMCs. These receptors were collected from a woman in her forties or fifties in good health and CMV-seropositive.

The chain employs TRBV5-1 and TRBJ1-4; 7 nucleotides line up with TRBD1. The CDR3 runs to 15 residues. The germline CDR1 and CDR2 sequences are SGHRS and YFSETQ. J gave up 8 bases and V 3 bases, and 10 bases lay outside the gene matches. The CDR3 reads CASSSVEGAREKLFF. CDR3 coding DNA: TGCGCCAGCAGCTCCGTCGAGGGGGCAAGAGAAAAACTGTTTTTT.

V gene TRBV5-8 combines with J gene TRBJ1-1; D unresolved. CDR1 and CDR2 from the germline V gene are SGHTS and YDEGEE. V dropped 0 bases and J dropped 4 bases, with 10 bases sitting between them. The CDR3 has 14 amino acids. The CDR3 protein is CASSLAVLSTEAFF. CDR3 coding DNA: TGTGCCAGCAGCTTGGCTGTATTGAGCACTGAAGCTTTCTTT.

The chain is built from TRBV5-1 and TRBJ1-1; a weak D match, TRBD1 (6 bases). The length of the CDR3 is 13 residues. The germline V gene has CDR1 SGHRS and CDR2 YFSETQ. Trimming left V 1 base short and J 5 bases short, with 9 bases between. The CDR3: CASSLSGETEAFF. DNA for the CDR3: TGCGCCAGCAGCTTGTCAGGGGAGACTGAAGCTTTCTTT.

The gene calls are TRBV29-1 and TRBJ1-2, with D possibly TRBD1 on 5 matching bases. Germline assignment: CDR1 SQVTM and CDR2 ANQGSEA. The CDR3 sequence is 13 residues long. The germline V and J ends were trimmed by 0 bases and 6 bases, with 11 bases remaining between them. The CDR3 DNA sequence: TGCAGCGTTGAAGATGGGGGGTTAGATGGCTACACCTTC. Translating it yields CSVEDGGLDGYTF.

This clone was counted a few times. V usage is TRBV28 and J usage is TRBJ2-7; 7 bases are shared with TRBD1. CDR1 is MDHEN and CDR2 is SYDVKM in the germline V gene. V lost 7 bases and J lost 3; bases outside the gene matches: 9. This CDR3 has 14 amino acids. The CDR3 bases are TGTGCCAGCACCCTTGGGGACAGTCGCTACGAGCAGTACTTC. This gives the protein CASTLGDSRYEQYF.

The chain couples TRBV14 to TRBJ1-2; D remains ambiguous. Germline-derived CDR1 and CDR2 are SGHDN and FVKESK. CDR3 length: 15 amino acids. The V and J ends lost 0 bases and 3 bases respectively, with 11 bases between them. CDR3 amino acids: CASSQDLGSHYGYTF. The CDR3 nucleotides read TGTGCCAGCAGCCAAGATCTGGGCAGTCACTATGGCTACACCTTC.

V and J are TRBV7-6 and TRBJ2-2; TRBD2 agrees at 7 bases. CDR3 length equals 15 residues. The trim removed 5 bases at V and 1 base at J, leaving 4 bases unmatched. Germline CDR1 reads SGHVS; CDR2 reads FNYEAQ. The CDR3, as DNA: TGTGCCAGCAGCCTCGGGGAGGGGAACACCGGGGAGCTGTTTTTT. This gives the protein CASSLGEGNTGELFF.

V usage is TRBV30 and J usage is TRBJ2-1, with a possible D match to TRBD1 (6 bases). The germline CDR1 and CDR2 sequences are GTSNPN and SVGIG (reference sequence). Trimming removed 8 bases at V and 9 bases at J, with 20 bases between. The CDR3 consists of 13 residues. CDR3 coding DNA: TGTGCCCTAGGGGGACGGCCAACAAGTGAGCAGTTCTTC. It translates to CALGGRPTSEQFF. Using reference TRBV30 and TRBJ2-1 for the parts outside the CDR3, the full variable domain is SQTIHQWPATLVQPVGSPLSLECTVEGTSNPNLYWYRQAAGRGLQLLFYSVGIGQISSEVPQNLSASRPQDRQFILSSKKLLLSDSGFYLCALGGRPTSEQFFGPGTRLTVL.

The chain combines TRBV7-3 with TRBJ2-5; TRBD2 aligns across 7 bases. The V segment lost 2 bases and the J segment 0 bases; nucleotides outside the gene matches: 0. Per germline, CDR1 SGHTA and CDR2 FQGTGA. CDR3 length equals 14 residues. The DNA for the CDR3 is TGTGCCAGCAGCTTAGGGACTAACCAAGAGACCCAGTACTTC. It specifies CASSLGTNQETQYF.

This clone turned up a few times. The chain joins TRBV6-1 to TRBJ1-6, with TRBD1 matching 8 bases. Germline V CDR1 and CDR2: MNHNS, SASEGT. The CDR3 is 13 residues long. V was pared by 7 bases and J by 7 bases, with 3 bases of the junction left unmatched. This chain's CDR3 is CASTDRDNSPLHF. The CDR3, as DNA: TGTGCCAGCACGGACAGGGACAATTCACCCCTCCACTTT.

The CDR3 protein is CASMADTDTQYF. The CDR3 DNA follows: TGTGCCAGCATGGCCGACACAGATACGCAGTATTTT. The rearrangement joins TRBV6-5 to TRBJ2-3; no reliable D call. Trimming removed 7 bases from V and 2 bases from J, with 7 bases in between. Germline V CDR1 and CDR2: MNHEY, SVGAGI. There are 12 residues in the CDR3.

This chain's CDR3 is CASSTATDGYTF. The CDR3 bases are TGTGCCAGCAGCACGGCGACTGATGGCTACACCTTC. The V gene is TRBV2, the J gene TRBJ1-2, with D unresolved. V lost 6 bases, J lost 6 bases, and 11 bases lay in between. Germline CDR1 and CDR2: SNHLY and FYNNEI. The CDR3 consists of 12 residues.

The chain carries TRBV7-2 and TRBJ1-2; a weak D match, TRBD1 (6 bases). Between the trimmed V and J ends, which lost 5 bases and 2 bases, there was a span of 15 bases. Germline-derived CDR1 and CDR2 are SGHTA and FQGNSA. This CDR3 has 15 residues. This chain's CDR3 is CASSPRAGANYGYTF. The CDR3 nucleotides are TGTGCCAGCAGCCCCCGAGCAGGGGCCAACTATGGCTACACCTTC.

This chain uses TRBV6-1 with TRBJ2-3, with TRBD1 matching over 7 bases. V was clipped by 4 bases and J by 3 bases; unmatched bases: 4. CDR3 size: 14 residues. CDR1 and CDR2 from the germline V gene are MNHNS and SASEGT. Here the CDR3 reads CASSGGTATDTQYF. In DNA form, the CDR3 reads TGTGCCAGCAGTGGGGGGACAGCGACAGATACGCAGTATTTT.

The chain carries TRBV28 and TRBJ1-1; 7 bases align to TRBD1. The germline V gene encodes CDR1 MDHEN and CDR2 SYDVKM. V lost 7 bases to trimming and J lost 4 bases; unmatched junction nucleotides: 6. The CDR3 is 13 amino acids. The CDR3 reads CASTLTGSTEAFF. In nucleotides, the CDR3 is TGTGCCAGCACCCTGACAGGGAGCACTGAAGCTTTCTTT.

The V gene is TRBV6-5, the J gene TRBJ2-2; TRBD2 is a possible D gene (5 bases). Germline CDR1 and CDR2: MNHEY and SVGAGI. This CDR3 spans 16 amino acids. V lost 0 bases and J lost 5, with 13 bases in between. The CDR3 DNA reads TGTGCCAGCAGTTACTCTTTCGGGTGGGAGACCGGGGAGCTGTTTTTT. This sequence encodes CASSYSFGWETGELFF.

The V call is TRBV10-3, the J call TRBJ2-2; the D gene is possibly TRBD1 (6 bases). The CDR3 length is 15 residues. CDR1 is ENHRY and CDR2 is SYGVKD in the germline V gene. The germline V and J ends were trimmed by 5 bases and 2 bases, with 12 bases remaining between them. The CDR3 nucleotides are TGTGCCATCAGTTACCGGGACATCAACACCGGGGAGCTGTTTTTT. This translates into CAISYRDINTGELFF.